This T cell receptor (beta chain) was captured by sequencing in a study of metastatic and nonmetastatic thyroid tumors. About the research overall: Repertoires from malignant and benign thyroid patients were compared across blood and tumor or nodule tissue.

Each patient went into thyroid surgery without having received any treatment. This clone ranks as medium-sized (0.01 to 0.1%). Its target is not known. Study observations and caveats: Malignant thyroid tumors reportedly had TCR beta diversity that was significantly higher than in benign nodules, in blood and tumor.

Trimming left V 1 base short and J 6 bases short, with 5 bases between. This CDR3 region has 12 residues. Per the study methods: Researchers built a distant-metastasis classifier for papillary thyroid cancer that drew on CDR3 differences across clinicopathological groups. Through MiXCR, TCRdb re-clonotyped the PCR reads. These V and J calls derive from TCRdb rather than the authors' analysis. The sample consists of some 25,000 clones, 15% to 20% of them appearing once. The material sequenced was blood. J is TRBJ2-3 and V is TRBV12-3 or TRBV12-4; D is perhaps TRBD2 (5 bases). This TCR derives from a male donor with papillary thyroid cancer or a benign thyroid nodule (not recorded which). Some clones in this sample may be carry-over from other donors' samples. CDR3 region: CASSLGGDTQYF. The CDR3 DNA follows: TGTGCCAGCAGTTTAGGAGGGGATACGCAGTATTTT.